The entry below describes one T cell receptor (beta chain). This clonotype was counted many times. This receptor's antigen is unknown. Base-call qualities are not available, and no considerably larger clone is one nucleotide away. These data belong to a study of regulatory T cells in long-lasting Graves disease (dated by TCRdb to the early 2020s). Study-wide context: To count as having persistent Graves' disease, a patient had to have received antithyroid drug treatment for over 5 years with TSH receptor autoantibodies remaining persistently positive. Peripheral blood TCR sequencing and RNA sequencing compared persistent Graves' disease patients with newly diagnosed Graves' disease patients. The study was conducted in China and was registered as a clinical trial. A total of around 33 samples were covered by TCR sequencing, comprising approximately 13 persistent and 20 or so newly diagnosed Graves' disease patients. Persistent Graves' disease patients in the clinical cohort had taken antithyroid drugs for roughly 10 years on average.

Library creation used multiplex PCR. TCRdb shows the sequencer as Illumina HiSeq 4000. CDR3 regions were amplified by Arm-PCR with iRepertoire HTBI primers to construct TCR beta libraries. PCR products were gel purified before sequencing. The original pipeline was this. Gene usage analysis of CDR3 amino acid clonotypes used the approximately 62 TRBV and some 13 TRBJ segments found across samples. Filtered high-quality paired reads were merged into contigs using COPE and FqMerger. BLAST was used to align contigs to IMGT TRBV, TRBD and TRBJ reference genes, with CDR3 defined following IMGT. Highly expanded clones were defined as clonotypes with a frequency above 0.1%. Shannon entropy served as the measure of repertoire diversity, while the Gini coefficient captured V-J evenness. A clonotype was considered public if more than one individual shared it. TCRdb reanalyzed the raw reads on its own, using fastp at Q25 for trimming and MiXCR for clone calling, and kept in-frame beta chains. Each entry merges the rows of one CDR3 protein and shows their most common DNA and genes. It is TCRdb's table, rather than the study itself, that gives the V and J calls and clone size. The sample records more than 650,000 distinct CDR3 sequences, 30% of which are singletons. The ten top clones hold around 40% of the sample.

V is trimmed back by 1 base and J by 1 base, and the junction contains 6 bases that no gene match accounts for. Inclusive of the bounding cysteine and phenylalanine, the CDR3 is 16 residues long. The retained sequence is limited to the CDR3, 48 bases, with the frame set at the first base. CDR1 and CDR2 are read off the germline V gene as SGHVS and FNYEAQ. Broader findings and caveats from the paper: Compared with newly diagnosed patients, persistent Graves' disease patients had lower TCR Shannon entropy and fewer highly expanded clones, which suggests clonal expansion. As a limitation, the authors acknowledged that the small sample size may reduce accuracy. Peripheral blood alone was examined, since thyroid tissue, which constituted the primary lesion, could not be accessed. More public clonotypes were shared among persistent patients (2,741) than among newly diagnosed patients (966). Persistent disease showed preferential use of TRBV28, TRBJ1-2 and TRBJ2-5, whereas newly diagnosed disease favored TRBV20-1 and TRBJ2-1. Sequencing and analysis were limited to the TCR beta chain.

Per the publication, the time point label means: persistent/refractory GD, antithyroid drugs over 5 years with positive TRAb. For both TCR sequencing and RNA sequencing, RNA was extracted from PBMCs using TRIzol. Graves' disease was diagnosed according to American Thyroid Association guidelines. Patients were recruited from an endocrinology department in Xi'an, China. Each patient gave around 9.2 milliliters of peripheral blood, collected in an EDTA anticoagulant tube. Ficoll Paque Plus density gradient separation was used to isolate PBMCs, and no further T cell sorting was performed. An Agilent 2100 Bioanalyzer and agarose gel were used to check RNA quality, while a NanoDrop 2000 measured RNA concentration.

The receptor's source is a female donor with Graves disease. The starting material was peripheral blood mononuclear cells (PBMCs), obtained when the disease was refractory, from a patient treated with antithyroid drugs. The sequence is built from TRBV7-6 and TRBJ1-1; the central 7 bases match TRBD1. DNA sequence: TGTGCCAGCAGCTTAGGCTCCGGGACAGCGAACACTGAAGCTTTCTTT. It encodes CASSLGSGTANTEAFF.